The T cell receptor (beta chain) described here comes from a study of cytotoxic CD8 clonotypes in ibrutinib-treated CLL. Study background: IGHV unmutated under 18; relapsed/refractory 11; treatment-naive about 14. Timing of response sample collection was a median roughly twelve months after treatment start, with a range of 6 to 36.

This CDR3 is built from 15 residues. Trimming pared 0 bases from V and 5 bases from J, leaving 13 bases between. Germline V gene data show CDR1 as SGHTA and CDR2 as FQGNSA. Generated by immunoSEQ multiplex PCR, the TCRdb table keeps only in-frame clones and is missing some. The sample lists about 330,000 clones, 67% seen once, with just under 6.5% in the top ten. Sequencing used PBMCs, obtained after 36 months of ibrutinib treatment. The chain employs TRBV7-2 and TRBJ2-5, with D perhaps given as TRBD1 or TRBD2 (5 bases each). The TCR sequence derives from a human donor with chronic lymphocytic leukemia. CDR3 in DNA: TGTGCCAGCAGCTTAGCAGGGACGATCGGGGAGACCCAGTACTTC. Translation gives CASSLAGTIGETQYF.